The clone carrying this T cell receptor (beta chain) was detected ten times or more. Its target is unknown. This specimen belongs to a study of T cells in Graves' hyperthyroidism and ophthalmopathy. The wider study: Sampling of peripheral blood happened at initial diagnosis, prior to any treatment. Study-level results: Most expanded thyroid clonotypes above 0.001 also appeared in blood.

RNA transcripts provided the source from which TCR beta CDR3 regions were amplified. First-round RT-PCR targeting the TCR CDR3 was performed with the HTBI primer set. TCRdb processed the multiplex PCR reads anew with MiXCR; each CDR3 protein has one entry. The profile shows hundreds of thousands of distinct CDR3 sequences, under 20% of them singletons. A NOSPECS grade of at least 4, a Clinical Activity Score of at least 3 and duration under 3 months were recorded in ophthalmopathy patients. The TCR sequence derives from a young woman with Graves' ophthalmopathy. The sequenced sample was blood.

For the CDR3, the DNA is TGTGCCAGCAGCTTGAAGGACAGGGACGCTGAAGCTTTCTTT. This gives the protein CASSLKDRDAEAFF. The V and J genes are TRBV5-6 and TRBJ1-1; 8 nucleotides match TRBD1. The germline gives CDR1 SGHDT, CDR2 YYEEEE. J gave up 6 bases and V 1 base, and 5 bases lay outside the gene matches. CDR3 length: 14 amino acids.